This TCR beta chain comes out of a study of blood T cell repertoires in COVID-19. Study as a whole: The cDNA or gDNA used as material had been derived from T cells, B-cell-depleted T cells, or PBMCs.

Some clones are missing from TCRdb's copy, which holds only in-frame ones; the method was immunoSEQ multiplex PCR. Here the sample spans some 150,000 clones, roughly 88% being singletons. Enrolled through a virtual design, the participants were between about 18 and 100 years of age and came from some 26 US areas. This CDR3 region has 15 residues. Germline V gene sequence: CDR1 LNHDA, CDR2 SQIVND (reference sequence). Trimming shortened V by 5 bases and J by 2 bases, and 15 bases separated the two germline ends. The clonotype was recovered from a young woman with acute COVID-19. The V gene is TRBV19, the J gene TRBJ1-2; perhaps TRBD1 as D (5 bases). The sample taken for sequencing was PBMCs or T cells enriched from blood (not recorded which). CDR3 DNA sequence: TGTGCCAGTAGTCCTACGCAGGGTTCCAACTATGGCTACACCTTC. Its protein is CASSPTQGSNYGYTF.